One T cell receptor beta chain is described in this entry. This entry comes from a study of blood T cell repertoires in COVID-19. Whole-study context: Samples came from the United States, Italy and Spain, spanning acute and convalescent COVID-19.

In terms of age and location, participants ranged from about 18 to 89 years and lived in under 30 US areas. For recovered donors of Cohort 3, there were two negative PCRs, clearance, or symptom resolution. Per the study methods: Reference gene primer amplification gave nucleated cell count estimates. Some clones are missing from TCRdb's copy, which holds only in-frame ones; the method was immunoSEQ multiplex PCR. Clonal size and the V and J genes are those of that table, whereas D and trimming came from the DNA. This table has around 380,000 clones, about 89% appearing once. Germline V gene sequence: CDR1 SGHRS, CDR2 YFSETQ. The CDR3 is 16 amino acids. V gave up 0 bases and J gave up 4 bases; unmatched junction bases: 8.

The chain carries TRBV5-1 and TRBJ2-3; TRBD2 agrees at 7 bases. The TCR sequence derives from a man aged 25-45 years who had recovered from COVID-19. Sequencing used PBMCs or T cells enriched from blood (not recorded which). The CDR3 DNA follows: TGCGCCAGCAGCTTGGCCTCGAAGGGAGGGCCAGATACGCAGTATTTT. Translation: CASSLASKGGPDTQYF.